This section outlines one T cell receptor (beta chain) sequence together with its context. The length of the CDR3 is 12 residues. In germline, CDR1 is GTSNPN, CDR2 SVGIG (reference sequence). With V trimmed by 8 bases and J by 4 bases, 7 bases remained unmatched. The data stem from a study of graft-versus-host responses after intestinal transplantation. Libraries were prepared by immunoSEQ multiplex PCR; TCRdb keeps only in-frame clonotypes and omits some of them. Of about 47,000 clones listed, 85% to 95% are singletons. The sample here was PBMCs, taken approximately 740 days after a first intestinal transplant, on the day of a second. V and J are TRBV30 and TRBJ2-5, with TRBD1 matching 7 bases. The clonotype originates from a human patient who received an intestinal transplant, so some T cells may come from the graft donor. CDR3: CAGTDSAETQYF. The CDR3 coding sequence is TGTGCCGGGACAGATTCCGCAGAGACCCAGTACTTC.